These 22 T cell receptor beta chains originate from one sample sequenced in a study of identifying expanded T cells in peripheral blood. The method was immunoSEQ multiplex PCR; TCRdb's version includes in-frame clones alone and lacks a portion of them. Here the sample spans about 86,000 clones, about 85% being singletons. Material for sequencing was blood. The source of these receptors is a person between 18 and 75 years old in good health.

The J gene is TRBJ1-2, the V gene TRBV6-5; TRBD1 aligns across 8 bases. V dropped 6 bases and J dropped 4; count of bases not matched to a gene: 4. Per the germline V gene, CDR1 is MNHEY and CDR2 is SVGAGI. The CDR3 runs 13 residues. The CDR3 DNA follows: TGTGCCAGCAGCATTGACAGGGGCTATGGCTACACCTTC. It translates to CASSIDRGYGYTF.

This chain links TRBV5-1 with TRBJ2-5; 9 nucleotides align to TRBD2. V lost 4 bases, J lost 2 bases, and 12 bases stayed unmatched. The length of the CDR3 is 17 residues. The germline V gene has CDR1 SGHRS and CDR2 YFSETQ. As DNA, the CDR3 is TGCGCCAGCAGCCCCAGCGGGGGGATACCAATTCAAGAGACCCAGTACTTC. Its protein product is CASSPSGGIPIQETQYF.

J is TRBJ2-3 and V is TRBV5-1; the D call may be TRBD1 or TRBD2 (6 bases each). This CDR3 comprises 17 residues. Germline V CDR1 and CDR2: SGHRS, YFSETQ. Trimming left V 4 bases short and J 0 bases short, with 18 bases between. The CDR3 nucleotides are TGCGCCAGCAGCCCGACCCCCACAGGGACTAGCACAGATACGCAGTATTTT. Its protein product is CASSPTPTGTSTDTQYF.

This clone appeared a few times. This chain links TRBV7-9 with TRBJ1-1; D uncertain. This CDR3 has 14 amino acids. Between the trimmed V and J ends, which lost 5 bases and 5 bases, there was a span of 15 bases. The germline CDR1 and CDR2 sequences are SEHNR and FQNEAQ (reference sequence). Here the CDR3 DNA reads TGTGCCAGCAGCCGGGAATTCGATGGGACTGAAGCTTTCTTT. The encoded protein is CASSREFDGTEAFF.

CDR3 sequence (DNA): TGTGCCAGCAGCTTCGGGGGATCCTACGAGCAGTACTTC. Amino acids: CASSFGGSYEQYF. This chain uses TRBV5-4 with TRBJ2-7, with D possibly being TRBD2 (6 bases). The length of the CDR3 is 13 residues. CDR1 is SGHNT and CDR2 is YYREEE in the germline V gene (reference sequence). The V and J ends lost 2 bases and 1 base respectively, with 7 bases between them.

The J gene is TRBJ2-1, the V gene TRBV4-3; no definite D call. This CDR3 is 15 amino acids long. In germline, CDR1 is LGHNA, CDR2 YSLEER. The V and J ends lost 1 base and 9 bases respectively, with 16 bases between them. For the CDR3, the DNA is TGCGCCAGCAGCCAAGGGCATCGAGCAGTCAGTGAGCAGTTCTTC. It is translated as CASSQGHRAVSEQFF.

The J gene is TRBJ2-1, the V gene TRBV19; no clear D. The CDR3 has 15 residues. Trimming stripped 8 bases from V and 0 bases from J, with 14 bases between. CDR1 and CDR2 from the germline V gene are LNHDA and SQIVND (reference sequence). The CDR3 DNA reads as TGTGCCAGTTCGAGAGGCAGTAGCTCCTACAATGAGCAGTTCTTC. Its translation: CASSRGSSSYNEQFF.

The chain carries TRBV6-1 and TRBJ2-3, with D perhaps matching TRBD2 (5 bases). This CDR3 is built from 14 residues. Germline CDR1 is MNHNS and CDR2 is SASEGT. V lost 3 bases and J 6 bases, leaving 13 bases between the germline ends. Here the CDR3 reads CASSEQAGGDTQYF. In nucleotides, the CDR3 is TGTGCCAGCAGTGAGCAGGCCGGCGGGGATACGCAGTATTTT.

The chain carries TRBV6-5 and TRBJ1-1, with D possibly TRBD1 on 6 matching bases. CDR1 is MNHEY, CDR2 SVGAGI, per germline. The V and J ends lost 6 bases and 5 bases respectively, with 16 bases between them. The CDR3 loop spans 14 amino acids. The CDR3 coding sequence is TGTGCCAGCAGACTGGTACTAGGGGGTACTGAAGCTTTCTTT. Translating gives CASRLVLGGTEAFF.

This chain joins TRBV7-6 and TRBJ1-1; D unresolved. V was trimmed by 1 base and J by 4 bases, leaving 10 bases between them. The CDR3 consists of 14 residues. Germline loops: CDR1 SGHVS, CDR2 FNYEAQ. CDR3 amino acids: CASSLGRALTEAFF. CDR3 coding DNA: TGTGCCAGCAGCTTAGGGAGGGCCCTCACTGAAGCTTTCTTT.

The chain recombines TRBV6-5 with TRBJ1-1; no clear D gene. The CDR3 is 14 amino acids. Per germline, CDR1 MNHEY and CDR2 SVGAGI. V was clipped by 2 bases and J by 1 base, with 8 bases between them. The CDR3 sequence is CASSYRAPNTEAFF. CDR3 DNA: TGTGCCAGCAGTTACCGGGCCCCGAACACTGAAGCTTTCTTT.

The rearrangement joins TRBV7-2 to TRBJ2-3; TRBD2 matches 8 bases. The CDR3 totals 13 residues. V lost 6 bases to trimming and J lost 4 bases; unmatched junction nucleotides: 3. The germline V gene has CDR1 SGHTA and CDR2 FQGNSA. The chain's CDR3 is CASSFGGADTQYF. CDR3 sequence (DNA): TGTGCCAGCAGTTTCGGGGGGGCAGATACGCAGTATTTT. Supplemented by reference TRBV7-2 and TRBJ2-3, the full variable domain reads GAGVSQSPSNKVTEKGKDVELRCDPISGHTALYWYRQSLGQGLEFLIYFQGNSAPDKSGLPSDRFSAERTGGSVSTLTIQRTQQEDSAVYLCASSFGGADTQYFGPGTRLTVL.

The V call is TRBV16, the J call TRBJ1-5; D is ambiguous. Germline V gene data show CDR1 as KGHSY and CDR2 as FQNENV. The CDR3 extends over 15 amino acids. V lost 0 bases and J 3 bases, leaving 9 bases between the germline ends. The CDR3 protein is CASSQSADVNQPQHF. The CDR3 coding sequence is TGTGCCAGCAGCCAATCGGCGGACGTCAATCAGCCCCAGCATTTT.

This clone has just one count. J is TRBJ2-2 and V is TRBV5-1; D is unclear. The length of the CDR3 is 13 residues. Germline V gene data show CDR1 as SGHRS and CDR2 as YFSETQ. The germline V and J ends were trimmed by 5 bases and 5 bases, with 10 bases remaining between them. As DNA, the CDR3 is TGCGCCAGCAGTCCTGGATGGACCGGGGAGCTGTTTTTT. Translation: CASSPGWTGELFF.

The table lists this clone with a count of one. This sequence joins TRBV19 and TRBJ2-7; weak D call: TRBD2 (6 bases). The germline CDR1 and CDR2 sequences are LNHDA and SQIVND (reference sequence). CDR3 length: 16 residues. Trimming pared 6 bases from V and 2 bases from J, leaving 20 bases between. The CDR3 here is CASSQVGGVNPYEQYF. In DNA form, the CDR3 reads TGTGCCAGTAGCCAGGTCGGGGGAGTTAATCCCTACGAGCAGTACTTC.

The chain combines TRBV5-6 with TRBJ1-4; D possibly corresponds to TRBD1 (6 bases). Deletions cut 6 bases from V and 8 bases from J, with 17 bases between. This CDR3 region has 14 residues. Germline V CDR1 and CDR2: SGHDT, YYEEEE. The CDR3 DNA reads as TGTGCCAGCAACACTTGGGGGGCCGGGGAAAAACTGTTTTTT. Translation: CASNTWGAGEKLFF.

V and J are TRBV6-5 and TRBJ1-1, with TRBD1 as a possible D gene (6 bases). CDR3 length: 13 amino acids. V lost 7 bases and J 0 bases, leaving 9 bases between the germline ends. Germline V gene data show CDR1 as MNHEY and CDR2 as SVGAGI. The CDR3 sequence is CASTGQMNTEAFF. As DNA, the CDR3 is TGTGCCAGCACCGGACAGATGAACACTGAAGCTTTCTTT.

CDR3 sequence reads: CASSFRDSSYNEQFF. The CDR3 region has the DNA TGTGCCAGCAGCTTCAGGGACAGTTCCTACAATGAGCAGTTCTTC. The chain links TRBV5-5 to TRBJ2-1, with 7 positions matching TRBD1. The CDR3 runs to 15 residues. V was clipped by 2 bases and J by 1 base; unmatched bases: 3. From germline, CDR1 is SGHKS and CDR2 YYEKEE (reference sequence).

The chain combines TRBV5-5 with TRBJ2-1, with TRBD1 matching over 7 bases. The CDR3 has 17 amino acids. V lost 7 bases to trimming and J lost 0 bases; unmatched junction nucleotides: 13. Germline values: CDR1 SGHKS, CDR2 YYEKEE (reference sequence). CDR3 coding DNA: TGTGCCAGCTTAAACAAACCGGGACAGAGCTCCTACAATGAGCAGTTCTTC. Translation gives CASLNKPGQSSYNEQFF.

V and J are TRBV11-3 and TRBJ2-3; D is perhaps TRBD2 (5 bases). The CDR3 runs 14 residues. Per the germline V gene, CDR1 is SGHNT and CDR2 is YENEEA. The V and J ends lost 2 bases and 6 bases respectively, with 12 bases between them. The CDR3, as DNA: TGTGCCAGCAGCTTAAGTCGGGGTTCGGATACGCAGTATTTT. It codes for CASSLSRGSDTQYF.

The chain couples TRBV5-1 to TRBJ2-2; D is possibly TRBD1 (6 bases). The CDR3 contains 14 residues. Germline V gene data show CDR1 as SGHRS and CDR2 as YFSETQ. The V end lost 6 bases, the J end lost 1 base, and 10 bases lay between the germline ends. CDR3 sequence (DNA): TGCGCCAGCACGCAGGGGAGGAACACCGGGGAGCTGTTTTTT. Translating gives CASTQGRNTGELFF.

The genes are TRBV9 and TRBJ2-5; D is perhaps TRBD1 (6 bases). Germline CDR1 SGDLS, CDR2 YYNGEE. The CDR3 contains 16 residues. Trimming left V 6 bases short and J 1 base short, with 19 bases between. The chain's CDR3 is CASTLGPRGFQETQYF. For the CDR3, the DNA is TGTGCCAGCACCCTGGGACCCAGGGGCTTCCAAGAGACCCAGTACTTC.